This T cell receptor (beta chain) is from a study of blood T cells in healthy people across ages (dated by TCRdb to the mid-2010s). About the study as a whole: Template switching captured roughly one uniquely barcoded TCR beta cDNA molecule per two T cells in model experiments. The study measured age-related changes in TCR beta repertoire diversity using deep sequencing normalized with unique cDNA molecular identifiers. The donors were divided into four age groups: young (average roughly 15 years), middle-aged (about 40), aged (roughly 60) and long-lived (about 79). To avoid experimental bias, donors of different ages were randomly spread across the sequencing lanes. For two donors (one aged 18 to 30 and one aged 80 or older), the study analyzed two additional independent replicas of 1 million unique cDNA reads from the same blood draw.

This clonotype was detected a few times. What antigen it recognizes has not been identified. Base qualities are not recorded, but no much larger clone differs from it by a single base. The library relied on 5' RACE. The reads were generated on an Illumina HiSeq 2500. A second roughly 6 to 11 cycle PCR used a sample-barcoded 5' primer and a J-beta primer mix. A unique molecular identifier was introduced onto each TCR beta cDNA molecule by a template-switch 5' adaptor carrying 12 random nucleotides. Each sample yielded at least 3 million CDR3-containing paired-end reads. First-strand cDNA synthesis was performed from all RNA using the Mint cDNA synthesis kit, with priming by a TRBC-specific oligonucleotide. After uracil-DNA glycosylase treatment, a first 18-cycle PCR used universal primers M1SS and BC2_uni_R on all cDNA. The authors' pipeline ran thus. For normalization, 1 million high-quality reads, each with a distinct molecular identifier, were randomly selected from each sample. Instead of being binned into consensus sequences, reads with shared molecular identifiers were discarded. MiTCR, run with a Q25 quality threshold and the strictest error-elimination algorithm, handled CDR3 identification, clonotype clustering and error correction. Lower-bound total TCR beta diversity was estimated with a nonparametric unseen species model using Euler transformation. The public sequencing data were trimmed at Q25 with fastp and processed into clonotypes with MiXCR by TCRdb, which kept only in-frame beta chains. CDR3 protein duplicates are merged, each entry listing the most common genes and DNA. The V and J calls shown here were made by TCRdb, not taken from the authors' results. Here the sample has hundreds of thousands of distinct CDR3 sequences; approximately 40% occur a single time. The ten largest clones take up 30% of the sample.

The study at large found these results: Compared with the aged group, more naive CD4+ T cells, fewer expanded clones and increased TCR diversity were shown by the long-lived group, suggesting age selection. Because donor CMV infection status was unknown, age-related changes in expanded clonotypes were potentially confounded. The percentage of naive T cells measured by flow cytometry correlated strongly with observed TCR beta diversity. Because profiling used bulk unsorted PBMCs, naive and antigen-experienced compartments could not be compared conclusively. Estimates of total diversity based on one million sequenced T cells were regarded as lower bounds and as underestimates. As age increased, observed TCR beta diversity per million T cells dropped in a roughly linear way, and a significant reduction was already evident by age 40.

Systemically healthy Caucasian individuals from Russia, 35 to 50 in total and aged roughly 6 to 95 years, were included as donors. About 9.6 milliliters of peripheral blood were collected from each donor into EDTA-treated Vacutainer tubes. Ficoll-Paque density-gradient centrifugation was used to isolate PBMCs, with at least 6 million per sample. Trizol reagent was used to extract total RNA from PBMCs, with at least 5 micrograms per sample. For every donor, an aliquot of PBMCs went through flow cytometry to measure the percentages of naive CD45RAhigh/CD27high T cells. This receptor was identified in a man older than 75 in good health. Specimen: blood.

The nucleotide sequence reads TGTGCCAGCTGGCGTGAGAGACAGGGGATTTCACCCCTCCACTTT. It encodes CASWRERQGISPLHF. Recombination connected TRBV28 to TRBJ1-6; TRBD1 matches 8 bases in the middle. The CDR3, from cysteine to phenylalanine, totals 15 residues. Just CDR3 DNA is preserved here, 45 bases in frame from base 1. For CDR1 and CDR2, the germline V gene lists MDHEN and SYDVKM. V has 8 bases trimmed and J has 9 bases trimmed; junction bases matching no gene number 12.